This T cell receptor delta chain was documented in a study of gamma-delta chains in newborns, infants, children. Study-level information: Microbial exposure reportedly drives polyclonal innate γδ T cell expansion after birth.

V lost 3 bases to trimming and J lost 1 base; unmatched junction nucleotides: 8. CDR1 is GEAIGNYY, CDR2 EKD, per germline. CDR3 length: 16 residues. As concerns this clone: The protein that TCRdb holds for this DNA derives from a much larger clone and differs from the translated DNA at residues 5 and 10, which likely indicates a read error; the protein shown here is translated from the DNA.

TCRdb re-called the reads with CATT. The sample yields 2,200 or so delta-chain clones, less than 2% seen once. This clonotype was obtained from a child who was a newborn, infant or young child, either healthy, febrile or measles-vaccinated (not recorded which). The sequenced material came from blood. This sequence joins TRDV2 and TRDJ1, with 9 nucleotides matching TRDD3. CDR3 sequence: CACDPSTGGRTDKLIF. In DNA form, the CDR3 reads TGTGCCTGTGACCCGAGTACTGGGGGACGCACCGATAAACTCATCTTT.